A single sample is the source of the 2 T cell receptor beta chains below, sequenced in a study of cytomegalovirus exposure and HLA in healthy donors. Primers: 60 Vbeta forward and 13 Jbeta reverse. Sequencing used immunoSEQ multiplex PCR; TCRdb keeps in-frame clones, though not all of them. There are tens of thousands of clones in the sample; 60% to 85% occur only once, and roughly 4.2% lies in the top ten. The sequenced sample was PBMCs. The source is a woman aged 35 to 49 in good health and CMV-seropositive.

This clone was counted only a few times. The rearrangement uses TRBV5-8 and TRBJ1-4, with a tentative D call TRBD1 (5 bases). Trimming pared 3 bases from V and 4 bases from J, leaving 13 bases between. Germline V lookup: CDR1 SGHTS, CDR2 YDEGEE. CDR3 length: 15 amino acids. CDR3 residues: CASSYAQGHNEKLFF. CDR3 DNA sequence: TGTGCCAGCAGCTACGCGCAGGGCCATAATGAAAAACTGTTTTTT.

The chain carries TRBV1 and TRBJ2-1; the table gives TRBD2 as D, unverified against the DNA. TRBV1 is deemed a pseudogene. The CDR3 length is 13 residues. CDR3 sequence reads: CTSSPGTSGEQFF. The DNA of the CDR3 is TGCACCAGCAGCCCTGGGACTAGCGGCGAACAGTTCTTC.